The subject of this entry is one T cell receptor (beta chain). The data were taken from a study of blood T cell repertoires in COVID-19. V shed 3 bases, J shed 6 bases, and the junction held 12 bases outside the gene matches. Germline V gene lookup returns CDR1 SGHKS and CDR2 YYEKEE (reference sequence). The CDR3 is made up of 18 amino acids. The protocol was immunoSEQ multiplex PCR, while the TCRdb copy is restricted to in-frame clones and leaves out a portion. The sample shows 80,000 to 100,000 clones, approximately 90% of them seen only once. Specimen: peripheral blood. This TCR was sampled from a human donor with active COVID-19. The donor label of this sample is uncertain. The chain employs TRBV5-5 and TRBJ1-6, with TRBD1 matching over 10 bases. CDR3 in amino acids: CASSSGTGVEQGNSPLHF. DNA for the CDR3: TGTGCCAGCAGCTCCGGGACAGGGGTTGAACAGGGTAATTCACCCCTCCACTTT.